This is a list of T cell receptor beta chains from one sample in a study of T cells in Graves' hyperthyroidism and ophthalmopathy. TCRdb used MiXCR to reprocess the multiplex PCR reads, holding one entry per CDR3 protein. This repertoire shows 380,000 or so distinct CDR3 sequences, approximately 12% found once; its top ten account for about 20%. The specimen sequenced was blood. These TCRs come from a man younger than 40 with Graves' hyperthyroidism that later progressed to Graves' ophthalmopathy. Both conserved end residues are part of each CDR3. The D gene is left open where the match is weak. Expanded clones are given a class, and other clones once, few, many or no size at all.

many	TRBV7-2	-	TRBJ1-1	10	CASSLGGAFF	TGTGCCAGCAGCTTGGGTGGGGCTTTCTTT
-	TRBV7-2	-	TRBJ2-5	17	CASSLVGFYRVQETQYF	TGTGCCAGCAGCTTAGTCGGGTTTTATAGGGTTCAAGAGACCCAGTACTTC
many	TRBV10-3	TRBD1	TRBJ1-6	15	CAISPGDRDSSPLHF	TGTGCCATCAGTCCCGGGGACAGGGATTCTTCACCCCTCCACTTT
few	TRBV19	-	TRBJ1-1	16	CASSIPGTTGPTEAFF	TGTGCCAGTAGTATCCCCGGGACCACTGGTCCCACTGAAGCTTTCTTT
many	TRBV7-9	-	TRBJ2-5	16	CASSQKRLGLQETQYF	TGTGCCAGCAGCCAAAAACGGTTGGGACTGCAAGAGACCCAGTACTTC
-	TRBV5-6	-	TRBJ1-6	15	CASSLKRSYNSPLHF	TGTGCCAGCAGCCTCAAGAGGTCCTATAATTCACCCCTCCACTTT
-	TRBV5-1	TRBD1	TRBJ2-7	13	CASSLNRGYEQYF	TGCGCCAGCAGCTTGAACAGGGGGTACGAGCAGTACTTC
few	TRBV4-1	TRBD2	TRBJ2-7	17	CASSQGGSGGHSYEQYF	TGCGCCAGCAGCCAAGGGGGCAGCGGGGGACATTCCTACGAGCAGTACTTC
-	TRBV6-1	-	TRBJ2-1	11	CASSGDVGQFF	TGTGCCAGCAGTGGGGACGTAGGGCAGTTCTTC
once	TRBV4-1	TRBD2	TRBJ2-2	16	CASSERLAGVTGELFF	TGCGCCAGCAGCGAAAGACTAGCGGGGGTTACCGGGGAGCTGTTTTTT
-	TRBV6-1	TRBD1	TRBJ1-2	16	CASNIAGTGGNYGYTF	TGTGCCAGCAACATCGCTGGGACAGGGGGAAACTATGGCTACACCTTC